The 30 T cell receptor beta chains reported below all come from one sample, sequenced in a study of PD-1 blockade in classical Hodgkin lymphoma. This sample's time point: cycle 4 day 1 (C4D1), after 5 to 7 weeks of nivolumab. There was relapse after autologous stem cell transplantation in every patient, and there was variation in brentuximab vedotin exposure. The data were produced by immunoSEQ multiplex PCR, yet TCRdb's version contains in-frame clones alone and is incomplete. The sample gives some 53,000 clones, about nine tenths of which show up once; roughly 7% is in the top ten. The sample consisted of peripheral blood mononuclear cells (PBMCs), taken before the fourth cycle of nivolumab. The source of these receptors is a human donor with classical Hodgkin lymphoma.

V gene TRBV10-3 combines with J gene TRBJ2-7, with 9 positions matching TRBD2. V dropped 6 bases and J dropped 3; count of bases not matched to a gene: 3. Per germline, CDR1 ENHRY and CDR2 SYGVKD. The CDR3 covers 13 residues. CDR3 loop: CAIRTSGYYEQYF. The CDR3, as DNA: TGTGCCATCAGGACTAGCGGATACTACGAGCAGTACTTC.

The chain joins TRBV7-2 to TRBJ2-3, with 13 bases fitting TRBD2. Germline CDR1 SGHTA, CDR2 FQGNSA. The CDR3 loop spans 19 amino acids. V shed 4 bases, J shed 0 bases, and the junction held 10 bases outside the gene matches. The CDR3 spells CASSYRTSGGTTSTDTQYF. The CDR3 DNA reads TGTGCCAGCAGCTACAGGACTAGCGGGGGCACAACTAGCACAGATACGCAGTATTTT.

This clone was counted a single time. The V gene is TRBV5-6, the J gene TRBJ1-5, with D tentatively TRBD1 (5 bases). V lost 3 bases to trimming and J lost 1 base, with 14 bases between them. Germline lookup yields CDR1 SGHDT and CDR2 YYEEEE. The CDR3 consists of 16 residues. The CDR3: CASSYSGTESNQPQHF. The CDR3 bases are TGTGCCAGCAGCTACTCCGGGACGGAGAGCAATCAGCCCCAGCATTTT. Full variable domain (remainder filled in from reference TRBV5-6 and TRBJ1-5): DAGVTQSPTHLIKTRGQQVTLRCSPKSGHDTVSWYQQALGQGPQFIFQYYEEEERQRGNFPDRFSGHQFPNYSSELNVNALLLGDSALYLCASSYSGTESNQPQHFGDGTRLSIL.

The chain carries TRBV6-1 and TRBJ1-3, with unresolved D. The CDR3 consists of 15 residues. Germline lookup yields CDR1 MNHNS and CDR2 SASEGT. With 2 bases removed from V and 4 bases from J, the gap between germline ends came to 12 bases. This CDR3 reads CASSEQGRVGNTIYF. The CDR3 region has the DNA TGTGCCAGCAGTGAACAAGGGAGGGTGGGAAACACCATATATTTT.

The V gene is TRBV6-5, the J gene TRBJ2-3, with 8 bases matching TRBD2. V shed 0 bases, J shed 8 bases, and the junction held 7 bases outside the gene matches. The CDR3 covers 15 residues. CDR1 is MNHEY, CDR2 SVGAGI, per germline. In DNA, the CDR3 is TGTGCCAGCAGTTACTCGAGAGCGGGGGACGGTACGCAGTATTTT. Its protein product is CASSYSRAGDGTQYF.

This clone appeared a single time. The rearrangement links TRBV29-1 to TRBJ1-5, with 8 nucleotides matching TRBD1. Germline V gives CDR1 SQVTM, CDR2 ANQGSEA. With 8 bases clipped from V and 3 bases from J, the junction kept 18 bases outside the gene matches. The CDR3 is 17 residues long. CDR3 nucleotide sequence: TGCAGCCGGGGGGCCCGACAGGGGACTAGACACAATCAGCCCCAGCATTTT. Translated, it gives CSRGARQGTRHNQPQHF.

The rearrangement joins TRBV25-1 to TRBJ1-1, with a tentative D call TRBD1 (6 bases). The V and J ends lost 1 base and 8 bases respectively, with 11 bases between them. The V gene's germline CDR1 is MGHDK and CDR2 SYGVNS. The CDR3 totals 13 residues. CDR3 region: CASSEFAGAEAFF. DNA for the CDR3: TGTGCCAGCAGTGAATTTGCGGGGGCCGAAGCTTTCTTT.

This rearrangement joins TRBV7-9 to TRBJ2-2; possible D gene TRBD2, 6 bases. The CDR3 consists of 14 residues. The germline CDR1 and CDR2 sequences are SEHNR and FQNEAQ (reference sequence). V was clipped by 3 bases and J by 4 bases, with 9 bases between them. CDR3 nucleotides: TGTGCCAGCAGCTTCGGGGGTAGCACCGGGGAGCTGTTTTTT. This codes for CASSFGGSTGELFF.

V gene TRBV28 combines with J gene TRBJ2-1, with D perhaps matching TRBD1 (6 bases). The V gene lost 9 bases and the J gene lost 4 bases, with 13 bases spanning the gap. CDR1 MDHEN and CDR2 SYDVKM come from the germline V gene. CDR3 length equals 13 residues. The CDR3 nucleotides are TGTGCCAGTCATCCCGGGACATACAATGAGCAGTTCTTC. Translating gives CASHPGTYNEQFF.

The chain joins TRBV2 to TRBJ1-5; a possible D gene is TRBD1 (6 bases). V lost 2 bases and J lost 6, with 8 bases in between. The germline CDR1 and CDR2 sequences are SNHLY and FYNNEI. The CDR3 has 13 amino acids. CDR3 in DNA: TGTGCCAGCAGTGAACAAGGGGGTCAGCCCCAGCATTTT. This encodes CASSEQGGQPQHF.

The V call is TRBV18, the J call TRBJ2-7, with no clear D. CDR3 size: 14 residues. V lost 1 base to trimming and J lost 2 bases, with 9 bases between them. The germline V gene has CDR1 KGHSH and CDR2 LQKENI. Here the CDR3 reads CASSPQRRTYEQYF. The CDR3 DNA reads TGTGCCAGCTCACCACAACGGAGAACCTACGAGCAGTACTTC.

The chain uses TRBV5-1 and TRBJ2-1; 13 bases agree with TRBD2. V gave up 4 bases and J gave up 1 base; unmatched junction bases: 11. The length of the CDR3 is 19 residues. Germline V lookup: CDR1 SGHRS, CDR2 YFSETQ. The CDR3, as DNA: TGCGCCAGCAGCCAACGACTAGCGGGGGGCCTGGGTTCCTACAATGAGCAGTTCTTC. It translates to CASSQRLAGGLGSYNEQFF.

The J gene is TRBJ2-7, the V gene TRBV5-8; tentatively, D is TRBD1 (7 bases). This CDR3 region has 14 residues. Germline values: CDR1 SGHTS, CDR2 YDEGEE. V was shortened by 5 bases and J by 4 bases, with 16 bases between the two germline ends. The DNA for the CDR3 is TGTGCCAGCAGGTCGCGCAGGGGGGCGTACGAGCAGTACTTC. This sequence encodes CASRSRRGAYEQYF.

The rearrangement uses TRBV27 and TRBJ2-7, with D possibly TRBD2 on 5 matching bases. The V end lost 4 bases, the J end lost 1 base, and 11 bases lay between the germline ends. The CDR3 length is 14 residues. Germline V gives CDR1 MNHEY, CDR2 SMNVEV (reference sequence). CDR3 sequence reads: CASSSQRLSYEQYF. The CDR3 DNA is TGTGCCAGCAGTTCCCAGCGGCTTTCCTACGAGCAGTACTTC.

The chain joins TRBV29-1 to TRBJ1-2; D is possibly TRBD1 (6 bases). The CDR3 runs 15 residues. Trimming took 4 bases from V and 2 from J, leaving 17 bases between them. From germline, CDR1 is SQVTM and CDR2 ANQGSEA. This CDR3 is CSVAPTGTRNYGYTF. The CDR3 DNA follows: TGCAGCGTTGCCCCCACAGGGACCCGAAACTATGGCTACACCTTC.

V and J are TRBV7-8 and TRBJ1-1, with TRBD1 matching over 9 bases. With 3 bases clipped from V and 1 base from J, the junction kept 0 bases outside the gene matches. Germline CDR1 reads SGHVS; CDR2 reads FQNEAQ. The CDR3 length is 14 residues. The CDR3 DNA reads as TGTGCCAGCAGCTTGGGACAGGGGAACACTGAAGCTTTCTTT. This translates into CASSLGQGNTEAFF.

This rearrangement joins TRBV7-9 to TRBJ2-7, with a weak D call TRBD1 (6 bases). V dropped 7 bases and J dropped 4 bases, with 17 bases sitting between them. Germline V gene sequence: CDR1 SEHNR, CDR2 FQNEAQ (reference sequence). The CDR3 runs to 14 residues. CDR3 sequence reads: CASNPQTGGYEQYF. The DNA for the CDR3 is TGTGCCAGCAACCCACAGACAGGTGGATACGAGCAGTACTTC.

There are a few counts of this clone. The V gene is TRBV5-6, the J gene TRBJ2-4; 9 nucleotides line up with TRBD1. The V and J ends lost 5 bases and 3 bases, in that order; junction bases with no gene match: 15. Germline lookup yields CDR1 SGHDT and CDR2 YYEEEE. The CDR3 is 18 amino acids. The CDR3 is CASRTGTGSSGGKNIQYF. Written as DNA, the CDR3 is TGTGCCAGCAGGACCGGGACAGGGTCTTCGGGTGGCAAAAACATTCAGTACTTC.

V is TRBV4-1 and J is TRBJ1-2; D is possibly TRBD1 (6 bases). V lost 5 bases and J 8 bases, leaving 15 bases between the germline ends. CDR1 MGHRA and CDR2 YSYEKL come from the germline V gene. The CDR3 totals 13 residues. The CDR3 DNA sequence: TGCGCCAGCAGCAGTCTGGGGGCGTTCGGCTACACCTTC. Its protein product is CASSSLGAFGYTF.

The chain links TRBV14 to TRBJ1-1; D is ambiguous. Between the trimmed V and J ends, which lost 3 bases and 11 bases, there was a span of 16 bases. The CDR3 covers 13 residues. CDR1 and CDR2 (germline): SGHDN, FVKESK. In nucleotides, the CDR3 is TGTGCCAGCAGCCAGGGAGGGCTCTTTAGGGCTTTCTTT. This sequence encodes CASSQGGLFRAFF.

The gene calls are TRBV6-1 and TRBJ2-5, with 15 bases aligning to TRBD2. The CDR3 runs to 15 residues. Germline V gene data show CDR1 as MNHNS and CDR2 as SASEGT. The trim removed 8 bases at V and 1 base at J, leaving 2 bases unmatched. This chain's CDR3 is CASGTSGGSQETQYF. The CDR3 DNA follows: TGTGCCAGCGGGACTAGCGGGGGGAGCCAAGAGACCCAGTACTTC.

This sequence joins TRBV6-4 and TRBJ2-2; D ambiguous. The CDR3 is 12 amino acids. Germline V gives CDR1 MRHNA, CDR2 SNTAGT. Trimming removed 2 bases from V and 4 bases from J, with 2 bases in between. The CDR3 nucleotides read TGTGCCAGCAGTGACACCACCGGGGAGCTGTTTTTT. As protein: CASSDTTGELFF.

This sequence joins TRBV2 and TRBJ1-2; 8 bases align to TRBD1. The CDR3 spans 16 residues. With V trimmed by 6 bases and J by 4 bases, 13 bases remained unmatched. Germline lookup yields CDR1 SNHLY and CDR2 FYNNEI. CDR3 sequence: CASSTGQASLTYGYTF. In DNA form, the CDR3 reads TGTGCCAGCAGCACGGGACAGGCCTCATTAACCTATGGCTACACCTTC.

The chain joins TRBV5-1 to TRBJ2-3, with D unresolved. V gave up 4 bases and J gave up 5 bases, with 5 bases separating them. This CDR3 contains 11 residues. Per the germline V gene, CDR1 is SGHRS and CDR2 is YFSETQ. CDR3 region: CASSDLDTQYF. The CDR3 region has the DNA TGCGCCAGCAGCGACTTAGATACGCAGTATTTT.

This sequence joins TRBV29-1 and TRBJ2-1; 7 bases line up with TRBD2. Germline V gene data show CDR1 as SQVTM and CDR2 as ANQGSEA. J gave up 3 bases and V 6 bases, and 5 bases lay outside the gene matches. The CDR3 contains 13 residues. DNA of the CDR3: TGCAGCGTCCTCGGCGGGAGCTACAATGAGCAGTTCTTC. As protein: CSVLGGSYNEQFF.

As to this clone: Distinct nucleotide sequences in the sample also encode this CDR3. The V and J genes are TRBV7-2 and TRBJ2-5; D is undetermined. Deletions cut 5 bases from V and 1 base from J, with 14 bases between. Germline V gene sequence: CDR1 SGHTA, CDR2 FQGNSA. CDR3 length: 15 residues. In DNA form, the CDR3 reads TGTGCCAGCAGCCTCGGCGGCGGACCCCAAGAGACCCAGTACTTC. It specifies CASSLGGGPQETQYF. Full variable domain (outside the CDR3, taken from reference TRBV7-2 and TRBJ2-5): GAGVSQSPSNKVTEKGKDVELRCDPISGHTALYWYRQSLGQGLEFLIYFQGNSAPDKSGLPSDRFSAERTGGSVSTLTIQRTQQEDSAVYLCASSLGGGPQETQYFGPGTRLLVL.

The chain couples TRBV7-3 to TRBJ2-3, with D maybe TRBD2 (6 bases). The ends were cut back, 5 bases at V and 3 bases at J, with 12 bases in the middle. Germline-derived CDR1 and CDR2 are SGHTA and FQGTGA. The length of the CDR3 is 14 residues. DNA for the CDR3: TGTGCCAGCAGCCTTAGCGGTTGGACAGATACGCAGTATTTT. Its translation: CASSLSGWTDTQYF.

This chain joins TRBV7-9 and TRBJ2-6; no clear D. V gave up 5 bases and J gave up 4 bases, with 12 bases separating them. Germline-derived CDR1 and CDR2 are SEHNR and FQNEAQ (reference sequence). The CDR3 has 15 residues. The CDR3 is CASSTPVVGANVLTF. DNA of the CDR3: TGTGCCAGCAGCACGCCGGTCGTAGGGGCCAACGTCCTGACTTTC.

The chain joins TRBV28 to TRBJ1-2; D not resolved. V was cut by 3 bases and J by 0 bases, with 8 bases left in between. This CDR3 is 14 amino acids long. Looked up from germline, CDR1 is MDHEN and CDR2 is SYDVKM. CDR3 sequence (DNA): TGTGCCAGCAGTTTGGATCCGACTAACTATGGCTACACCTTC. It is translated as CASSLDPTNYGYTF.

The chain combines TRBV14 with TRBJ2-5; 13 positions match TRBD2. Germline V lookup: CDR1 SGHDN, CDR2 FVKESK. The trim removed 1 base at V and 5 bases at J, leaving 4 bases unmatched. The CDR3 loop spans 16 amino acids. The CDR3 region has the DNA TGTGCCAGCAGCCAAGGACTAGCGGGGGGCCTGGAGACCCAGTACTTC. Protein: CASSQGLAGGLETQYF.